A selection of T cell receptor beta chains follows, all from one sample in a study of blood T cell repertoires in COVID-19. Produced via immunoSEQ multiplex PCR; TCRdb's table is partial and in-frame only. The sample consists of 46,000 or so clones, 70% to 90% of them appearing once. The sample consisted of peripheral blood. The receptors stem from a woman older than 75 with COVID-19, enrolled during active disease. CDR3s include the opening cysteine and the closing phenylalanine or tryptophan. The D gene is left open where the match is weak. Part of the rows lack a size; the others show once, few, many or a class for expanded clones.

clone_size	d_call	j_call	v_call	cdr3_nt	cdr3_aa
few	TRBD2	TRBJ2-2	TRBV5-5	TGTGCCAGCAGCCCCTCGGGACTAGCGGGAGTGCGGACCGGGGAGCTGTTTTTT	CASSPSGLAGVRTGELFF
.	TRBD1	TRBJ1-5	TRBV18	TGTGCCAGCTCTCATGACAGGGGCGGACAGCCCCAGCATTTT	CASSHDRGGQPQHF
.	TRBD1	TRBJ1-2	TRBV7-2	TGTGCCAGCAGCTCCCGACAGGGGAAGCTCTATGGCTACACCTTC	CASSSRQGKLYGYTF
.	.	TRBJ1-6	TRBV4-3	TGCGCCAGCAGCCAAGAGGAGAGGTCACCCCTCCACTTT	CASSQEERSPLHF
.	.	TRBJ2-1	TRBV7-3	TGTGCCAGCAGCTTAGGGCCGGTTAGCTACAATGAGCAGTTCTTC	CASSLGPVSYNEQFF
.	.	TRBJ1-4	TRBV9	TGTGCCAGCAGCGTGGGGCTTAATGAAAAACTGTTTTTT	CASSVGLNEKLFF
.	TRBD1	TRBJ2-7	TRBV18	TGTGCCAGCTCGACCGGGACAGGGGAAGGATCCTACGAGCAGTACTTC	CASSTGTGEGSYEQYF
.	.	TRBJ1-2	TRBV19	TGTGCCAGTACCTCACACAGCTCTAACTATGGCTACACCTTC	CASTSHSSNYGYTF
few	TRBD1	TRBJ2-1	TRBV27	TGTGCCAGCAGTTTCCGACAGGGGTATAATGAGCAGTTCTTC	CASSFRQGYNEQFF
.	.	TRBJ1-3	TRBV6-2/TRBV6-3	TGTGCCAGCAGTTACGCCAAAATAGGGGTCGTCGGCACCATATATTTT	CASSYAKIGVVGTIYF
.	.	TRBJ1-5	TRBV19	TGTGCCAGTAGTACCCCAAATCTCCGGGGGTCGCGTAGCAATCAGCCCCAGCATTTT	CASSTPNLRGSRSNQPQHF
.	.	TRBJ2-2	TRBV5-1	TGCGCCAGCAACCGTGGGGCAGGGGCGAACACCGGGGAGCTGTTTTTT	CASNRGAGANTGELFF
.	TRBD1	TRBJ1-3	TRBV12-5	TGTGCTAGTGGTCCTGACAGGGGACCCACCATATATTTT	CASGPDRGPTIYF
.	TRBD1	TRBJ1-2	TRBV5-1	TGCGCCAGCAGCGGGAACACAGGGGAGGCTAACTATGGCTACACCTTC	CASSGNTGEANYGYTF
.	TRBD2	TRBJ2-3	TRBV24-1	TGTGCCACCAGTGACCCGGGACTAGCGGGAGCGGATACGCAGTATTTT	CATSDPGLAGADTQYF
.	TRBD1	TRBJ2-1	TRBV7-2	TGTGCCAGCAGCTTGGACAGGGGGCAGTTCTTC	CASSLDRGQFF
few	.	TRBJ2-7	TRBV2	TGTGCCAGCGGCAGCTCCTACGAGCAGTACTTC	CASGSSYEQYF
.	.	TRBJ1-6	TRBV5-6	TGTGCCAGCAGTTGGGGGGAGGGCCTTTCACCCCTCCACTTT	CASSWGEGLSPLHF
.	.	TRBJ2-5	TRBV18	TGTGCCAGCTCTCCCAACGGGTTGGGAGAGACCCAGTACTTC	CASSPNGLGETQYF
.	TRBD2	TRBJ2-1	TRBV24-1	TGTGCCACCAGTGAGTCCAGCGGGGGCCCTTACAATGAGCAGTTCTTC	CATSESSGGPYNEQFF
.	.	TRBJ1-1	TRBV7-3	TGTGCCAGCAGCTTAGCGGCTGCCACGAACACTGAAGCTTTCTTT	CASSLAAATNTEAFF
.	.	TRBJ1-1	TRBV10-2	TGCGCCAGCAGTGAGTCTTCTTTGTTCGGGGGGAACACTGAAGCTTTCTTT	CASSESSLFGGNTEAFF
.	TRBD1	TRBJ1-3	TRBV5-1	TGCGCCAGCAGCTTATACTCACAGGGGGCGTCTGGAAACACCATATATTTT	CASSLYSQGASGNTIYF
.	TRBD1	TRBJ1-1	TRBV3-1/TRBV3-2	TGTGCCAGCAGCTACCGGGACAGACCTGAAGCTTTCTTT	CASSYRDRPEAFF
.	TRBD2	TRBJ2-7	TRBV19	TGTGCCAGTAGTATCTCCCCTAGCGGGAGCCCCTCCTACGAGCAGTACTTC	CASSISPSGSPSYEQYF
.	.	TRBJ1-1	TRBV28	TGTGCCAGCCTACGGCAGGCGATGAACACTGAAGCTTTCTTT	CASLRQAMNTEAFF
.	.	TRBJ1-2	TRBV29-1	TGCAGCACCGGGGGGGGAGAAGGCTATGGCTACACCTTC	CSTGGGEGYGYTF
.	TRBD1	TRBJ1-2	TRBV5-4	TGTGCCAGCAGCCCCTGGACAGGGGGCAACCATGGCTACACCTTC	CASSPWTGGNHGYTF
.	.	TRBJ2-4	TRBV3-1/TRBV3-2	TGTGCCAGCAGCCCTCCGGGGGGCTGGAACATTCAGTACTTC	CASSPPGGWNIQYF
.	.	TRBJ1-3	TRBV12-3/TRBV12-4	TGTGCCAGCAGAGCCTTCGGTGACACCATATATTTT	CASRAFGDTIYF
.	TRBD1	TRBJ1-2	TRBV6-5	TGTGCCAGCATCAGGACAGGGGACTATGGCTACACCTTC	CASIRTGDYGYTF
.	.	TRBJ2-3	TRBV7-8	TGTGCCAGCAGCTTAAGCAGGGCCACAGATACGCAGTATTTT	CASSLSRATDTQYF
.	TRBD1	TRBJ1-1	TRBV18	TGTGCCAGCTCACCACCGGGACAGGGCGGAATGAACACTGAAGCTTTCTTT	CASSPPGQGGMNTEAFF
.	.	TRBJ2-1	TRBV24-1	TGTGCCACCAGTGATCAAAAGAACAATCAGCAGTTCTTC	CATSDQKNNQQFF
.	.	TRBJ2-3	TRBV21-1	TGTGCCAGCAGCAACGCCTGGACAAAAGATACGCAGTATTTT	CASSNAWTKDTQYF
.	.	TRBJ2-5	TRBV2	TGTGCCAGCAGCCGGGGGGAGACCCAGTACTTC	CASSRGETQYF
.	TRBD1	TRBJ2-1	TRBV27	TGTGCCAGCAGTTATAATCCGGGACAGGGGGCGGATGAGCAGTTCTTC	CASSYNPGQGADEQFF
.	TRBD2	TRBJ2-2	TRBV27	TGTGCCAGCAGCCCCCGGAGGGGAGGGACCGGGGAGCTGTTTTTT	CASSPRRGGTGELFF
.	TRBD1	TRBJ2-7	TRBV7-2	TGTGCCAGCAGCTTTTCCCGCGGACAGGGGGGTGAGCAGTACTTC	CASSFSRGQGGEQYF
.	TRBD1	TRBJ1-5	TRBV5-5	TGTGCCAGCACTATCGGACAGGCGGGCAATCAGCCCCAGCATTTT	CASTIGQAGNQPQHF
.	TRBD2	TRBJ2-5	TRBV5-1	TGCGCCAGCAAACTAGCGGGAGCGCCGGGGGAGACCCAGTACTTC	CASKLAGAPGETQYF
.	TRBD2	TRBJ2-7	TRBV5-1	TGCGCCAGCAGCTTGGGTTCAGGGAGGGGTAACGAGCAGTACTTC	CASSLGSGRGNEQYF
.	TRBD1	TRBJ1-4	TRBV5-1	TGCGCCAGCAGCTTGGAACCCGGGACAGGACTGTTTTTT	CASSLEPGTGLFF
.	TRBD2	TRBJ2-4	TRBV6-2/TRBV6-3	TGTGCCAGCAGTTACTCTCCCGAACTAGCGGGAGGGCCCGGAGCCAAAAACATTCAGTACTTC	CASSYSPELAGGPGAKNIQYF
.	.	TRBJ2-3	TRBV7-2	TGTGCCAGCACCCAGGGGAGATTTTGGGCAGATACGCAGTATTTT	CASTQGRFWADTQYF
.	TRBD2	TRBJ2-7	TRBV4-2	TGTGCCAGCAGCCATCCCGGCGGACTAGATTCGGCCGAGCAGTACTTC	CASSHPGGLDSAEQYF
.	TRBD2	TRBJ2-2	TRBV14	TGTGCCAGCAGCCGTCTAACTAGCGTGATCGGGGAGCTGTTTTTT	CASSRLTSVIGELFF
.	.	TRBJ1-1	TRBV5-8	TGTGCCAGCAGCTTGCAGGGTAGGACTGAAGCTTTCTTT	CASSLQGRTEAFF
.	.	TRBJ2-2	TRBV12-3/TRBV12-4	TGTGCCAGCAGTTACGTAGGGGGCGGGGAGCTGTTTTTT	CASSYVGGGELFF